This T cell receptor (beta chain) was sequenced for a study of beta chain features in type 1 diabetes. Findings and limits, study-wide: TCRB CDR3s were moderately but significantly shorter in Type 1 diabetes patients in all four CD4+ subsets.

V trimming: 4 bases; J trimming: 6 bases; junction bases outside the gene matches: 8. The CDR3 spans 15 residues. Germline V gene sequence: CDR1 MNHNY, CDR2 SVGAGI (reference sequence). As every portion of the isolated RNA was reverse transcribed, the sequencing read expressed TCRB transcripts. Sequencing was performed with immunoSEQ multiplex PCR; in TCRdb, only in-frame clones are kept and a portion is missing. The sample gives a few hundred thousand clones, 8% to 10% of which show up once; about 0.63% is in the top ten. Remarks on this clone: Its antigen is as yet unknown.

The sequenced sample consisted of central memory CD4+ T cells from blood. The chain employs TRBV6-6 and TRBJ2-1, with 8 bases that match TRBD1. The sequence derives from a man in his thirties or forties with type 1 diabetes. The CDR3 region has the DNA TGTGCCAGCAGTTCCCCTCATGACAGGGGCAATGAGCAGTTCTTC. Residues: CASSSPHDRGNEQFF.